Included here is one TCR beta chain sequence, with context. Antigen unknown. The data were produced by immunoSEQ multiplex PCR, yet TCRdb's version contains in-frame clones alone and is incomplete. This table holds 100,000 or so clones, 85% to 90% found once. This sample is part of a study of T cell responses to AZD1222 COVID-19 vaccine. Study results and caveats: Most donors were white British and more were female, and clonal diversity was possibly underestimated. The study found vaccine-associated CD4 TCRs spanning spike, dominant at 160-218 and 743-854.

Germline-derived CDR1 and CDR2 are SNHLY and FYNNEI. This CDR3 contains 15 residues. J gave up 5 bases and V 6 bases, and 5 bases lay outside the gene matches. J is TRBJ2-5 and V is TRBV2; 14 bases are shared with TRBD2. The specimen comprised peripheral blood, sampled on day 0 of AZD1222 vaccination. The TCR comes from an adult in good health. The CDR3 protein is CASSRLAGGQETQYF. DNA for the CDR3: TGTGCCAGCAGCCGACTAGCGGGGGGGCAGGAGACCCAGTACTTC.